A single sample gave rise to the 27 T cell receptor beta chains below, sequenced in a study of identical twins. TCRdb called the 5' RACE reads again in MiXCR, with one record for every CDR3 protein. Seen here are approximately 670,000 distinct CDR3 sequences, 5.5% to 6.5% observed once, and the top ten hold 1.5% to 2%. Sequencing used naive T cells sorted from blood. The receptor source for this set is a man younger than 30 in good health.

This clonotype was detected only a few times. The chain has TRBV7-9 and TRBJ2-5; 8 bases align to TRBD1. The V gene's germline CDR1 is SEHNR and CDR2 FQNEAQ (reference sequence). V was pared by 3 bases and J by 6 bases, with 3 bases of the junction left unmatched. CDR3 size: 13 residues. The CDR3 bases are TGTGCCAGCAGCTTTTCAGGGGGCAAGACCCAGTACTTC. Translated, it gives CASSFSGGKTQYF.

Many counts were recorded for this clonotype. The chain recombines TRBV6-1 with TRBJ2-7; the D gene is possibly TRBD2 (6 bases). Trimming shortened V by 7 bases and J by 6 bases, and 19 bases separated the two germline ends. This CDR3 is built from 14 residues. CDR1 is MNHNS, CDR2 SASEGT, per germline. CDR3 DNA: TGTGCCAGCACTGGGGGACTCTACCGCTTCGAGCAGTACGTC. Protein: CASTGGLYRFEQYV.

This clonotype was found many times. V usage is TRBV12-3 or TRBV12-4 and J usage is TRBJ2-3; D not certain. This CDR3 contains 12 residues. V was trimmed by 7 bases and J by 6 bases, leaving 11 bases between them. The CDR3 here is CASTYYADTQYF. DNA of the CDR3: TGTGCCAGCACCTACTACGCGGATACGCAGTATTTT.

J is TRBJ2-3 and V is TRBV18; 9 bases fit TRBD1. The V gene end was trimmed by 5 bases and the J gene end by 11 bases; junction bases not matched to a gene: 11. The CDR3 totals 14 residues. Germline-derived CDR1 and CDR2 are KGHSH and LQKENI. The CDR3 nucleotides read TGTGCCAGCTCATCAGCCGGGACAGGGATCGAGCAGTATTTT. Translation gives CASSSAGTGIEQYF.

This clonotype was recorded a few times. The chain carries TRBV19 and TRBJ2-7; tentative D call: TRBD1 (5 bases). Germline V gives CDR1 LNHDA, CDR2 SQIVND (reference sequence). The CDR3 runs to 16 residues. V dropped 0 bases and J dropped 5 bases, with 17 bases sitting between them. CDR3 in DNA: TGTGCCAGTAGTATAGATGCGGCTAGAAGGGGCCACGAGCAGTACTTC. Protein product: CASSIDAARRGHEQYF. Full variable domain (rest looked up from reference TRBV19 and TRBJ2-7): DGGITQSPKYLFRKEGQNVTLSCEQNLNHDAMYWYRQDPGQGLRLIYYSQIVNDFQKGDIAEGYSVSREKKESFPLTVTSAQKNPTAFYLCASSIDAARRGHEQYFGPGTRLTVT.

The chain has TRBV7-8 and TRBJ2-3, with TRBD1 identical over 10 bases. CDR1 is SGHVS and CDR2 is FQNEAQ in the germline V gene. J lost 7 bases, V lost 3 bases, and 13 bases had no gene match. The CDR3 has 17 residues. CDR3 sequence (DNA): TGTGCCAGCAGCTTGGTCCCCGGGACAGGGGATCTTTATACGCAGTATTTT. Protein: CASSLVPGTGDLYTQYF.

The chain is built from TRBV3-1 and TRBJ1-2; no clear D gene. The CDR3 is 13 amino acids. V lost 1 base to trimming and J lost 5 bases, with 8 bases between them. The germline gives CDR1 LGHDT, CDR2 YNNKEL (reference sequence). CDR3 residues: CASSQAPEYGYTF. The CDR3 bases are TGTGCCAGCAGCCAAGCGCCGGAATATGGCTACACCTTC. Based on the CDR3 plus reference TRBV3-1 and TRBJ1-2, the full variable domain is DTAVSQTPKYLVTQMGNDKSIKCEQNLGHDTMYWYKQDSKKFLKIMFSYNNKELIINETVPNRFSPKSPDKAHLNLHINSLELGDSAVYFCASSQAPEYGYTFGSGTRLTVV.

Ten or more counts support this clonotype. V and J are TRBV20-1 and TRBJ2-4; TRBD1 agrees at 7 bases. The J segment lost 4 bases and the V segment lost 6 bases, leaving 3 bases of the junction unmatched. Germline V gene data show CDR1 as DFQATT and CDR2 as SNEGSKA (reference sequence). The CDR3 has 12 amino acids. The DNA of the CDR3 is TGCAGTGCGCCGACAGGGAAAAACATTCAGTACTTC. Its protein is CSAPTGKNIQYF.

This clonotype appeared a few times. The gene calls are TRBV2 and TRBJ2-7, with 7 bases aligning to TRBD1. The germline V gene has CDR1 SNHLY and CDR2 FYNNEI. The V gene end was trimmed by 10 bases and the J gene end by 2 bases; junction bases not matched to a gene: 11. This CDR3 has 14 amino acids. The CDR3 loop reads CATSGTVSTYEQYV. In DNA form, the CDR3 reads TGTGCCACCTCCGGGACAGTAAGCACCTACGAGCAGTACGTC.

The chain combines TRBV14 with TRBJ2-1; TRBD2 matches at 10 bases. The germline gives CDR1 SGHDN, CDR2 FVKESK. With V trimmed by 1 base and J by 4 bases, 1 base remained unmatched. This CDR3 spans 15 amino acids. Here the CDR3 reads CASSQAAGGYNEQFF. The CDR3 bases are TGTGCCAGCAGCCAAGCAGCGGGAGGGTACAATGAGCAGTTCTTC.

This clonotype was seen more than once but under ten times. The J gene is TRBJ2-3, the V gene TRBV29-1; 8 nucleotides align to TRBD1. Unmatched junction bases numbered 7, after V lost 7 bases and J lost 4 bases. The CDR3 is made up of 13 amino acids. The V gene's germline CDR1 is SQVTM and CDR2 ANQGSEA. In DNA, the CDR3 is TGCAGCGCCCAGAGGACAGGGCCAGATACGCAGTATTTT. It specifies CSAQRTGPDTQYF.

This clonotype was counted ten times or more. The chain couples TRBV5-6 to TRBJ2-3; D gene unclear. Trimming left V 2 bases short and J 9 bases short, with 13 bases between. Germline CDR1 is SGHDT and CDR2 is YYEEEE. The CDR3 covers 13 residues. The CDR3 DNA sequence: TGTGCCAGCAGCTTCTCTTCGTACGAAACGCAGTATTTT. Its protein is CASSFSSYETQYF. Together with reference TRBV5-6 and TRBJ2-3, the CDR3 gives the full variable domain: DAGVTQSPTHLIKTRGQQVTLRCSPKSGHDTVSWYQQALGQGPQFIFQYYEEEERQRGNFPDRFSGHQFPNYSSELNVNALLLGDSALYLCASSFSSYETQYFGPGTRLTVL.

The DNA of the CDR3 is TGCGCCAGCTTTAACGGACCGAGCTCCTACAATGAGCAGTTCTTC. This translates into CASFNGPSSYNEQFF. This chain connects TRBV5-1 to TRBJ2-1; D remains unclear. CDR1 and CDR2 (germline): SGHRS, YFSETQ. This CDR3 comprises 15 residues. V gave up 7 bases and J gave up 0 bases, with 14 bases separating them.

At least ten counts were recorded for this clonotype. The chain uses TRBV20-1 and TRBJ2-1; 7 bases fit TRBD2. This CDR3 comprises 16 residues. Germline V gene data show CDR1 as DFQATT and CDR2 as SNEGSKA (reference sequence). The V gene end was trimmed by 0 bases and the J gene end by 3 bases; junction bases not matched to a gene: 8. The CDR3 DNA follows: TGCAGTGCTAGAGATCCCTCGGCGGGGGACTACAATGAGCAGTTCTTC. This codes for CSARDPSAGDYNEQFF.

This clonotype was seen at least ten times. The CDR3 reads CASSRIAGTSGSYEQYV. In DNA form, the CDR3 reads TGCGCCAGCAGCCGGATTGCCGGGACTAGCGGCTCCTACGAGCAGTACGTC. The chain joins TRBV4-1 to TRBJ2-7; TRBD2 matches at 11 bases. Germline V gene data show CDR1 as MGHRA and CDR2 as YSYEKL. V was clipped by 4 bases and J by 0 bases; unmatched bases: 8. The length of the CDR3 is 17 residues.

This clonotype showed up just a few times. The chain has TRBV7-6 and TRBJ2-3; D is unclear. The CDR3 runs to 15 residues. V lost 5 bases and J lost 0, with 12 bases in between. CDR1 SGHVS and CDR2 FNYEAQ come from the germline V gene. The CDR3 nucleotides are TGTGCCAGCAGCCGGACCTTGATTAGCACAGATACGCAGTATTTT. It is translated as CASSRTLISTDTQYF.

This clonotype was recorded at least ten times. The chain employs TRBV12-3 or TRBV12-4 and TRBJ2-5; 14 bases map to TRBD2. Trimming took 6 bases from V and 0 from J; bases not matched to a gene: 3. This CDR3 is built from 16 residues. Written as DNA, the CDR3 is TGTGCCAGCAGCCGGACTAGCGGGGGGAACCAAGAGACCCAGTACTTC. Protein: CASSRTSGGNQETQYF.

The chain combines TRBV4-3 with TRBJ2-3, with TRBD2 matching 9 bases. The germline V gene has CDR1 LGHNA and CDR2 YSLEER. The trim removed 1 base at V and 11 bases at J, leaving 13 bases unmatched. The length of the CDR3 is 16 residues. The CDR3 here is CASSQVGEAGGLGQYF. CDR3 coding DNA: TGCGCCAGCAGCCAAGTCGGAGAAGCGGGAGGCCTGGGGCAGTATTTT.

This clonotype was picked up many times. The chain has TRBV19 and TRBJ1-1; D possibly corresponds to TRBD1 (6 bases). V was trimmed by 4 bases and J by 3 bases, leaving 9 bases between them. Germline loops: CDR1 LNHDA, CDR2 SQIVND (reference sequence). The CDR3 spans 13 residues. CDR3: CASSKDSYTEAFF. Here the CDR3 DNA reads TGTGCCAGTAGTAAGGACAGTTACACTGAAGCTTTCTTT.

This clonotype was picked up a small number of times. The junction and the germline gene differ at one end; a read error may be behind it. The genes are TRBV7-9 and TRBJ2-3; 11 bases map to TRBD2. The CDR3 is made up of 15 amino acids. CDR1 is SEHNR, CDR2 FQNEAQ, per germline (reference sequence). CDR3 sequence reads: CASSIAGGPTDTQYF. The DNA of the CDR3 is TGTGCCAGCAGCATAGCGGGAGGGCCAACAGATACGCAGTATTTT.

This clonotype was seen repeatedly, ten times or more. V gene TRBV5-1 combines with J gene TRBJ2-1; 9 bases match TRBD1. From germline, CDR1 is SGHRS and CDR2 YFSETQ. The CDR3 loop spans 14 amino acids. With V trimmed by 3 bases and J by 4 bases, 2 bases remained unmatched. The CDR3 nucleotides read TGCGCCAGCAGCTGGGGGACAGGGTACAATGAGCAGTTCTTC. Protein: CASSWGTGYNEQFF.

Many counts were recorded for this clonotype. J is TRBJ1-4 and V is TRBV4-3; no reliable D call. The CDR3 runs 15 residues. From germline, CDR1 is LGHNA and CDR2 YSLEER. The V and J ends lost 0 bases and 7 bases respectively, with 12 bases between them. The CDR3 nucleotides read TGCGCCAGCAGCCAAGAAAAGGGATCGGGTGAAAAACTGTTTTTT. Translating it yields CASSQEKGSGEKLFF.

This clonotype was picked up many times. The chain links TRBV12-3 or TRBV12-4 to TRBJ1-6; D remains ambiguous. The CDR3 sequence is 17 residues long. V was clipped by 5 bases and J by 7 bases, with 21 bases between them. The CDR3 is CASSPSFGVGVNSPLHF. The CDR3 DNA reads TGTGCCAGCAGTCCTAGCTTTGGAGTTGGGGTGAATTCACCCCTCCACTTT.

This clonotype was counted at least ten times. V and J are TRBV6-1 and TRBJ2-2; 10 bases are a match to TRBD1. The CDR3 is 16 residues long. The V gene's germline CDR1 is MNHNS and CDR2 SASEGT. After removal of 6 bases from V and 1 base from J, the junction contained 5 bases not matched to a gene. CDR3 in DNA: TGTGCCAGCAGAGACCGGACAGGGGGGAACACCGGGGAGCTGTTTTTT. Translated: CASRDRTGGNTGELFF.

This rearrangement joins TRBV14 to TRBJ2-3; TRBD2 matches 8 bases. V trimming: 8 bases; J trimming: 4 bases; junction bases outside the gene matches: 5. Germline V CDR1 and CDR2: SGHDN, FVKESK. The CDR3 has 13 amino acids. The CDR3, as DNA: TGTGCCAGCCGGCGGGAGGTGCCAGATACGCAGTATTTT. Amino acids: CASRREVPDTQYF.

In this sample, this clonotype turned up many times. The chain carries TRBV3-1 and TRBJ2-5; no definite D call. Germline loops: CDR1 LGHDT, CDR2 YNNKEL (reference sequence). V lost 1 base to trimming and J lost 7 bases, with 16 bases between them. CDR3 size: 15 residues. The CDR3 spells CASSQVADGPGTQYF. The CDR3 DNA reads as TGTGCCAGCAGCCAAGTAGCCGACGGCCCGGGGACCCAGTACTTC.

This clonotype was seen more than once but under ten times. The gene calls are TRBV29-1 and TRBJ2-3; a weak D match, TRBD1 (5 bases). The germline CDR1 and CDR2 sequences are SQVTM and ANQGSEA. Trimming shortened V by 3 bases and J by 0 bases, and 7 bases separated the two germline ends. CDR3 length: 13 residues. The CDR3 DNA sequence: TGCAGCGTTGATGACAGTAGCACAGATACGCAGTATTTT. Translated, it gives CSVDDSSTDTQYF.